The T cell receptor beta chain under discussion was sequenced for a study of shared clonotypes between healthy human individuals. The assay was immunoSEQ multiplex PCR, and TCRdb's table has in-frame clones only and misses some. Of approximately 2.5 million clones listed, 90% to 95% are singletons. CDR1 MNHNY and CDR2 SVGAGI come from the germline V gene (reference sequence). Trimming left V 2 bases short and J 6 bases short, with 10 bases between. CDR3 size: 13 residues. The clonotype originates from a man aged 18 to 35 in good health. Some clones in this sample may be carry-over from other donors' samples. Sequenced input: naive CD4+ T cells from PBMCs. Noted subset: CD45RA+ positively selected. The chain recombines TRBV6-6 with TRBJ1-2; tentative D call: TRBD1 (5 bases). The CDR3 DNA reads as TGTGCCAGCAGTTACAAGGGGTTGCATGGCTACACCTTC. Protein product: CASSYKGLHGYTF.